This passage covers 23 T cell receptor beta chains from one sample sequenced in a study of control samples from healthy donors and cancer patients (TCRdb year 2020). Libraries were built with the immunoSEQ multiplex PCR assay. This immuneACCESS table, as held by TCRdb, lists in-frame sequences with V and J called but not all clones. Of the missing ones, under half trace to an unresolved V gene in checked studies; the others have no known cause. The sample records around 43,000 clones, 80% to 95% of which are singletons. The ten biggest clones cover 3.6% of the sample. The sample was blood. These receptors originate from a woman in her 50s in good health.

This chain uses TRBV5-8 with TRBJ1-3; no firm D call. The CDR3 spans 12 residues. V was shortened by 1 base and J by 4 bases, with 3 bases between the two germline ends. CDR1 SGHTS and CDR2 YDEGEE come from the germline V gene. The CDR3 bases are TGTGCCAGCAGCTTGCTCGGAAACACCATATATTTT. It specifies CASSLLGNTIYF. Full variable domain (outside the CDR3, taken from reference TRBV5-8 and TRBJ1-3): EAGVTQSPTHLIKTRGQQATLRCSPISGHTSVYWYQQALGLGLQFLLWYDEGEERNRGNFPPRFSGRQFPNYSSELNVNALELEDSALYLCASSLLGNTIYFGEGSWLTVV.

CDR3 sequence: CASSLADGSRYEQYF. CDR3 nucleotide sequence: TGTGCCAGCAGCTTAGCCGACGGGAGCCGATACGAGCAGTACTTC. The chain is built from TRBV7-9 and TRBJ2-7; tentatively, D is TRBD2 (6 bases). The CDR3 has 15 amino acids. CDR1 is SEHNR and CDR2 is FQNEAQ in the germline V gene (reference sequence). V shed 0 bases and J shed 4 bases, with 13 bases lying between them.

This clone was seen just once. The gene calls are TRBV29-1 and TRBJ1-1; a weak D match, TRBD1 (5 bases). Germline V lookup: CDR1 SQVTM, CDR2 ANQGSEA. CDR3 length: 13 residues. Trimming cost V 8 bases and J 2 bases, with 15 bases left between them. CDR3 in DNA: TGCAGCTCAAGTCTAGGGGATAACACTGAAGCTTTCTTT. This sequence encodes CSSSLGDNTEAFF.

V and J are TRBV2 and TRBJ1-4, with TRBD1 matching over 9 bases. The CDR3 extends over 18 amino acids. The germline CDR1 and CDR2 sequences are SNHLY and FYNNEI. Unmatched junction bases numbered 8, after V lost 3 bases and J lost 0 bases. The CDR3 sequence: CASSDPPGQGATNEKLFF. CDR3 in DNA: TGTGCCAGCAGTGACCCCCCGGGACAGGGAGCAACTAATGAAAAACTGTTTTTT.

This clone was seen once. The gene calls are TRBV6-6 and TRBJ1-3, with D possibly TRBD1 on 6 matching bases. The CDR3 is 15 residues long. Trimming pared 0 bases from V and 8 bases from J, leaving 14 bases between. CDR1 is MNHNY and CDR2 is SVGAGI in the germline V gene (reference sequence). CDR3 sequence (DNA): TGTGCCAGCAGTTACTCGAGAACAGGGCCAGACACCATATATTTT. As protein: CASSYSRTGPDTIYF.

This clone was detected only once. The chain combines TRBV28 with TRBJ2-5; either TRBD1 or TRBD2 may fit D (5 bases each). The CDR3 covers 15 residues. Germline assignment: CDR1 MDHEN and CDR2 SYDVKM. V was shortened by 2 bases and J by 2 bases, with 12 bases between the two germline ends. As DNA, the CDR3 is TGTGCCAGCAGTTTACCTACTGGGGGACAAGAGACCCAGTACTTC. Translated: CASSLPTGGQETQYF. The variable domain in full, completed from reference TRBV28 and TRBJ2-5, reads DVKVTQSSRYLVKRTGEKVFLECVQDMDHENMFWYRQDPGLGLRLIYFSYDVKMKEKGDIPEGYSVSREKKERFSLILESASTNQTSMYLCASSLPTGGQETQYFGPGTRLLVL.

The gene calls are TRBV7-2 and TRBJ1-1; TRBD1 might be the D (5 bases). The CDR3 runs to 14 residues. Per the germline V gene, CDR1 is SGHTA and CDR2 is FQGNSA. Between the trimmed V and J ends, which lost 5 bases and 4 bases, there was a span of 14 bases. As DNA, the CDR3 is TGTGCCAGCAGCCCTCGGGGGGGTAGCACTGAAGCTTTCTTT. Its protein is CASSPRGGSTEAFF.

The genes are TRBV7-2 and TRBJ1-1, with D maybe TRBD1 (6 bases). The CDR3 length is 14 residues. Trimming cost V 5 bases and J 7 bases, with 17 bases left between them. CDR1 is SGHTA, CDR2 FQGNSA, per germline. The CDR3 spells CASSPLGGTHEAFF. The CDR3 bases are TGTGCCAGCAGCCCACTGGGGGGGACACATGAAGCTTTCTTT.

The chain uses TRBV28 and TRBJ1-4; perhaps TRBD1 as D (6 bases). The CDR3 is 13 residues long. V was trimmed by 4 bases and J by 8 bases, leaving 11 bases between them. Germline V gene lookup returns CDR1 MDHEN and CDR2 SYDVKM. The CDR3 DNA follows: TGTGCCAGCAGTTATCTTAGGGGGGAAAAACTGTTTTTT. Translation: CASSYLRGEKLFF.

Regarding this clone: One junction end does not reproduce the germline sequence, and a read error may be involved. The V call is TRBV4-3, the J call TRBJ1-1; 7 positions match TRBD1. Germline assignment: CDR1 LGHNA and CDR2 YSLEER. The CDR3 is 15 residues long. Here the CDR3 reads CASSQEARGNAEAFF. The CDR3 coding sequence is TGCGCCAGCAGCCAAGAAGCCAGGGGGAACGCTGAAGCTTTCTTT.

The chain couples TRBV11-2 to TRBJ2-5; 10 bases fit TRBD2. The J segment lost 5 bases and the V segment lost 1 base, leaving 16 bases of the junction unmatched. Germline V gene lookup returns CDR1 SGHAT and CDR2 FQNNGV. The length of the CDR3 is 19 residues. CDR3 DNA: TGTGCCAGCAGCTTAGTTCTAGGATCCTCTAGCGGGGGTAGGGAGACCCAGTACTTC. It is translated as CASSLVLGSSSGGRETQYF.

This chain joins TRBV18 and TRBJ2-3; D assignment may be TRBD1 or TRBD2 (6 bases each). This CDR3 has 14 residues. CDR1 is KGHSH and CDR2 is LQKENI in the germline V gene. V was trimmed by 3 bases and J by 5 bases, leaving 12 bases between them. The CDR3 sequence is CASSPRGEEDTQYF. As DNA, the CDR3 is TGTGCCAGCTCACCGAGGGGGGAGGAAGATACGCAGTATTTT.

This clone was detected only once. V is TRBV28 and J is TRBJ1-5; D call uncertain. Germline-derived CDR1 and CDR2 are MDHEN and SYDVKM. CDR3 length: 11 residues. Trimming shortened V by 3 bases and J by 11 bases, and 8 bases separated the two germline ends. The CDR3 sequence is CASSFGTSQHF. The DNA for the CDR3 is TGTGCCAGCAGTTTCGGAACTTCCCAGCATTTT.

The CDR3 sequence is CASSGGTGGSLSSYNEQFF. The CDR3 region has the DNA TGCGCCAGCAGCGGTGGGACAGGGGGCTCCCTGAGCTCCTACAATGAGCAGTTCTTC. The chain links TRBV5-1 to TRBJ2-1, with TRBD1 matching 12 bases. After removal of 4 bases from V and 0 bases from J, the junction contained 11 bases not matched to a gene. Per germline, CDR1 SGHRS and CDR2 YFSETQ. The CDR3 totals 19 residues.

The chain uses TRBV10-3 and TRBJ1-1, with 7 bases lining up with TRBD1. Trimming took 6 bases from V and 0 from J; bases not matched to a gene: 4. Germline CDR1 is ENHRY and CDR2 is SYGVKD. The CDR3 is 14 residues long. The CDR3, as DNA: TGTGCCATCAGGGGACAGAGCATGAACACTGAAGCTTTCTTT. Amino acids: CAIRGQSMNTEAFF.

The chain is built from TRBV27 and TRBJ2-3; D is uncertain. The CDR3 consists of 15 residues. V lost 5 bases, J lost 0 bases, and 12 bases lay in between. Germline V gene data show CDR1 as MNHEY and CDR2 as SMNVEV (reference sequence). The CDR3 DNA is TGTGCCAGCAGTCCTTATACCCCTAGCACAGATACGCAGTATTTT. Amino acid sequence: CASSPYTPSTDTQYF.

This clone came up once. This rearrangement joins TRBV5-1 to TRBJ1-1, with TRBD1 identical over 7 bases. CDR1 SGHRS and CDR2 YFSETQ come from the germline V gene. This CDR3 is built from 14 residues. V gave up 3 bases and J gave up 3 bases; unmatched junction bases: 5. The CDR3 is CASSYTGAYTEAFF. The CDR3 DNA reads TGCGCCAGCAGCTATACAGGGGCCTACACTGAAGCTTTCTTT.

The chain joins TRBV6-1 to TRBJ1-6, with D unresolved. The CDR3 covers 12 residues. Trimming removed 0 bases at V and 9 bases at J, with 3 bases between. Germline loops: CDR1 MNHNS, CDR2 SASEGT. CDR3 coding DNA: TGTGCCAGCAGTGAAGCGGCTTCACCCCTCCACTTT. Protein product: CASSEAASPLHF.

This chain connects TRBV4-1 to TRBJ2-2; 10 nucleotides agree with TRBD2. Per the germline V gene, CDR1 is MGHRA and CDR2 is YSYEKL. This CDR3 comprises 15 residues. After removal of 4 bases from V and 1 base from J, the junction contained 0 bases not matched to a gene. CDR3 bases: TGCGCCAGCAGCCGGACTAGCGGGAACACCGGGGAGCTGTTTTTT. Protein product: CASSRTSGNTGELFF.

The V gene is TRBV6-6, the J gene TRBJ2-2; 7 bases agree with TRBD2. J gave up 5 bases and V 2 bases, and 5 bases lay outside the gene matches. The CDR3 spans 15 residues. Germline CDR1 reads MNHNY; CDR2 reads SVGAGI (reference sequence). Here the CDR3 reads CASSYGGLSTGELFF. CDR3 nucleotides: TGTGCCAGCAGTTACGGGGGACTATCTACCGGGGAGCTGTTTTTT.

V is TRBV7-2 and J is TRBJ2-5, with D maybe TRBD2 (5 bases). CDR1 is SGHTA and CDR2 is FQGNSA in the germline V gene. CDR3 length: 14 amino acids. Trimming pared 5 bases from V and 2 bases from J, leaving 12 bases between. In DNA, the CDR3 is TGTGCCAGCAGCCCCCGACTAAGGCAAGAGACCCAGTACTTC. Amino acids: CASSPRLRQETQYF.

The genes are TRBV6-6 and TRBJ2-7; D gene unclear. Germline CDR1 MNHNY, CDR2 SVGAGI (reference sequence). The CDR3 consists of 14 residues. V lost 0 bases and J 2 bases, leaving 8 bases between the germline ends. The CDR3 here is CASSYSSTPYEQYF. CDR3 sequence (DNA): TGTGCCAGCAGTTACTCGAGCACACCCTACGAGCAGTACTTC.

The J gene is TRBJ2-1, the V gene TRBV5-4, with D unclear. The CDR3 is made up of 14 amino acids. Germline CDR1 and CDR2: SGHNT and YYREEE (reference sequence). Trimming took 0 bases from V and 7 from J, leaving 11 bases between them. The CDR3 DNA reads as TGTGCCAGCAGCTTGGTTACGAAAGGTAATGAGCAGTTCTTC. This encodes CASSLVTKGNEQFF.